This TCR beta chain was captured in a study of post-analysis software for immune sequencing data. Study in general: Both relapsing-remitting and secondary progressive multiple sclerosis featured among the disease courses, as did progressive-relapsing multiple sclerosis. Regarding the study as a whole: Controls had significantly higher normalized Chao1 diversity than multiple sclerosis patients. Batch-matched samples strongly co-clustered by F measure. Patients had higher frequencies than controls of about 5 TRBV segments, including TRBV5-6, TRBV5-1 and TRBV20-1.

Incorporated into the TCR beta cDNA libraries were unique molecular identifiers, which served to reduce PCR and sequencing biases. With roughly 0.9 to 11 million T cells as the source, approximately 450,000 cDNA molecules resulted. Each CDR3 protein gets one entry after TCRdb re-called the PCR reads with MiXCR. The table includes fewer than 600,000 distinct CDR3 sequences, roughly 45% detected once. Germline V gene sequence: CDR1 SEHNR, CDR2 FQNEAQ (reference sequence). V lost 2 bases, J lost 3 bases, and 22 bases lay in between. The CDR3 runs to 18 residues. About this clonotype itself: Its antigen is unknown.

The clonotype originates from a girl aged 10-17 years with multiple sclerosis. Source material: blood. V usage is TRBV7-9 and J usage is TRBJ2-5; weak D call: TRBD2 (5 bases). The CDR3 DNA reads TGTGCCAGCAGCTTATTTTACGGACTGACCGGCAGAGAAGAGACCCAGTACTTC. Its translation: CASSLFYGLTGREETQYF.